This T cell receptor (beta chain) is drawn from a study of T cell responses to AZD1222 COVID-19 vaccine. Study context: Researchers grouped second doses given at about 4 or about 12 weeks into one pool. Findings and limits, study-wide: Baseline antibody screening turned up just six or seven seropositive AZD1222 recipients. Repertoire sampling occurred only after the peak T cell response. In a largely white British group with more females than males, clonal diversity was possibly underestimated.

Assay: immunoSEQ multiplex PCR; the TCRdb copy retains only in-frame clones and omits some. The sample carries 100,000 to 150,000 clones, 80% to 90% recorded once. Note on this clone: Its antigen is undetermined.

The V gene's germline CDR1 is SGDLS and CDR2 YYNGEE. Trimming left V 0 bases short and J 4 bases short, with 6 bases between. The CDR3 consists of 13 residues. V usage is TRBV9 and J usage is TRBJ2-3; D unresolved. The TCR comes from an adult in good health. The sequencing used peripheral blood, collected on day 0 of AZD1222 vaccination. In DNA form, the CDR3 reads TGTGCCAGCAGCGTAGGGGTTCCAGATACGCAGTATTTT. It specifies CASSVGVPDTQYF. The full variable domain, in which reference TRBV9 and TRBJ2-3 provide the parts outside the CDR3, is DSGVTQTPKHLITATGQRVTLRCSPRSGDLSVYWYQQSLDQGLQFLIQYYNGEERAKGNILERFSAQQFPDLHSELNLSSLELGDSALYFCASSVGVPDTQYFGPGTRLTVL.